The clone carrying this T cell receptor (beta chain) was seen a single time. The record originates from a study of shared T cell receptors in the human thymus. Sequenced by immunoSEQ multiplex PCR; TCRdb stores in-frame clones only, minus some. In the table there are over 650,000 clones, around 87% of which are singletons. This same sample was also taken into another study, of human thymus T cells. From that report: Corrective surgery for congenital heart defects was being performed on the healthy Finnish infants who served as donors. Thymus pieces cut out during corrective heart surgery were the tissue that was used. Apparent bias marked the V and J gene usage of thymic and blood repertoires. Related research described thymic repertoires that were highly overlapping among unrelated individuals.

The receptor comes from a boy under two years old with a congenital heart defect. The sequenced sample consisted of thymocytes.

This CDR3 reads CASSRKSRANYGYTF. The CDR3 DNA sequence: TGTGCCAGCAGCCGCAAGTCGAGAGCTAACTATGGCTACACCTTC. The rearrangement joins TRBV27 to TRBJ1-2; no reliable D call. CDR1 and CDR2 (germline): MNHEY, SMNVEV (reference sequence). Deletions cut 6 bases from V and 0 bases from J, with 14 bases between. The CDR3 consists of 15 residues.